Listed below are T cell receptor beta chains from one sample, sequenced in a study of vaccination effects on CD4 cells after COVID-19. The assay was immunoSEQ multiplex PCR, and TCRdb's table has in-frame clones only and misses some. The repertoire holds more than 60,000 clones, with around 70% as singletons. These receptors' antigens are unknown. The sample here was CD4+ T cells from PBMCs cultured without peptide, taken after COVID-19 vaccination. The origin of the receptors is a human donor who received a COVID-19 vaccine. CDR3s include the opening cysteine and the closing phenylalanine or tryptophan. Part of the rows lack a size; the others show once, few, many or a class for expanded clones.

j_gene | abundance | v_gene | CDR3aa
TRBJ1-5 | NA | TRBV2 | CASTRAGQPQHF
TRBJ2-5 | once | TRBV9 | CASSVVGLQETQYF
TRBJ1-6 | NA | TRBV2 | CASSEQQGEESPLHF
TRBJ2-1 | NA | TRBV9 | CASSPKRASSYNEQFF
TRBJ1-6 | NA | TRBV3-1/TRBV3-2 | CASSSKIGVFSPLHF
TRBJ2-3 | NA | TRBV3-1/TRBV3-2 | CASSQAGADTQYF
TRBJ2-2 | NA | TRBV3-1/TRBV3-2 | CASSPPRPGVAGELFF
TRBJ1-4 | NA | TRBV15 | CATSRRGLGGEKLFF
TRBJ2-1 | once | TRBV7-9 | CASSRRFSSGGADEQFF
TRBJ1-5 | few | TRBV6-2/TRBV6-3 | CASSYSMGGNQPQHF
TRBJ2-6 | NA | TRBV7-9 | CASSFLALSGANVLTF
TRBJ2-1 | NA | TRBV6-6 | CASTGTGKTNEQFF
TRBJ2-5 | NA | TRBV29-1 | CSVVSPTHTQETQYF
TRBJ1-2 | NA | TRBV7-3 | CASSLNQGSKTF
TRBJ1-6 | few | TRBV4-1 | CASSQFWTNPNSPLHF
TRBJ1-3 | NA | TRBV16 | CASSQLRNGNTIYF